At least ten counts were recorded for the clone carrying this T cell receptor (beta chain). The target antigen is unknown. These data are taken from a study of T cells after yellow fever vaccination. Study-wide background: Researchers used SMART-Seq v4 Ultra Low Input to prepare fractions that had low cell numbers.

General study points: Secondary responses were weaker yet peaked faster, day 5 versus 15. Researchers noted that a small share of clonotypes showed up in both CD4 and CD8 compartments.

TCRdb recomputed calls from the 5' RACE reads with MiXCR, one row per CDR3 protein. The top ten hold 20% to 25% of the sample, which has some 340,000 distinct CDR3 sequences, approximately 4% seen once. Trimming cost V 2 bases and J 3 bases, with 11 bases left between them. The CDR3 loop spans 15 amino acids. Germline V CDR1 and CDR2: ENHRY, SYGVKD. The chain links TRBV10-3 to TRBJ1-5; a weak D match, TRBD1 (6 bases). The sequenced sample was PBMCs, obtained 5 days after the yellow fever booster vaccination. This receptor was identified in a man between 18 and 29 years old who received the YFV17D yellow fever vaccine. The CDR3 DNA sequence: TGTGCCATCAGTGAGCCGGGGGCGGACAATCAGCCCCAGCATTTT. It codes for CAISEPGADNQPQHF.